The TCR beta chain described here comes from a study of CD8 T cells in Susac syndrome. The CDR3 length is 15 residues. Germline lookup yields CDR1 LGHDT and CDR2 YNNKEL (reference sequence). V was pared by 5 bases and J by 2 bases, with 6 bases of the junction left unmatched. Random hexamers primed reverse transcription of about 0.45 to 1 ug RNA. Using its own MiXCR run on the immunoSEQ multiplex PCR reads, TCRdb lists one record per CDR3 protein. This table holds more than 200,000 distinct CDR3 sequences, over 85% found once. Sequencing was performed on CD4+ T cells from PBMCs. The clonotype comes from a human donor with multiple sclerosis. The rearrangement joins TRBV3-1 to TRBJ2-1, with 7 bases matching TRBD2. The CDR3 reads CASSSSSGAYNEQFF. The CDR3 nucleotides are TGTGCCAGCAGCTCTTCTAGCGGAGCCTACAATGAGCAGTTCTTC.